A single sample is the source of the 14 T cell receptor beta chains below, sequenced in a study of beta chain features in type 1 diabetes. Their recognized antigens are unknown. Expressed TCRB transcripts were sequenced, since all the RNA that had been isolated was reverse transcribed. Sequenced by immunoSEQ multiplex PCR; TCRdb stores in-frame clones only, minus some. In the table there are tens of thousands of clones, around 40% of which are singletons. Notes on the study in general: Moderately but significantly shorter TCRB CDR3s were found in Type 1 diabetes patients in all four CD4+ subsets.

The sample taken for sequencing was Tregs from blood. These receptor sequences come from a man in his thirties or forties with type 1 diabetes.

The gene calls are TRBV14 and TRBJ2-3, with 7 bases lining up with TRBD1. CDR3 length: 13 amino acids. J was trimmed by 9 bases and V by 4 bases; bases with no gene match: 7. The V gene's germline CDR1 is SGHDN and CDR2 FVKESK. Written as DNA, the CDR3 is TGTGCCAGCAGCCCACAAACAGGGGACACGCAGTATTTT. The encoded protein is CASSPQTGDTQYF.

The chain links TRBV7-2 to TRBJ1-2; 10 bases fit TRBD1. The CDR3 extends over 15 amino acids. With V trimmed by 4 bases and J by 6 bases, 8 bases remained unmatched. Germline values: CDR1 SGHTA, CDR2 FQGNSA. The CDR3 sequence is CASSWDRGGGHGYTF. The CDR3 DNA reads TGTGCCAGCAGCTGGGACAGGGGTGGTGGCCATGGCTACACCTTC.

This chain uses TRBV5-1 with TRBJ2-5; 8 bases agree with TRBD2. The J call may be faulty, since TRBJ2-7 better matches the DNA end. Germline loops: CDR1 SGHRS, CDR2 YFSETQ. The CDR3 has 15 amino acids. The CDR3 bases are TGCGCCAGCAGCTTGGTAGCGGGATTCTCCTACGAGCAGTACTTC. Amino acid sequence: CASSLVAGFSYEQYF.

The chain couples TRBV6-5 to TRBJ2-1; the D is unclear. There are 15 residues in the CDR3. In germline, CDR1 is MNHEY, CDR2 SVGAGI. V was pared by 2 bases and J by 5 bases, with 13 bases between. CDR3 DNA sequence: TGTGCCAGCAGTTACGCGTACCAAGAGCACAATGAGCAGTTCTTC. Protein sequence: CASSYAYQEHNEQFF.

This clone was seen more than once but under ten times. The chain couples TRBV5-5 to TRBJ2-5; 8 bases match TRBD2. CDR3 length: 16 residues. J gave up 5 bases and V 1 base, and 10 bases lay outside the gene matches. Germline lookup yields CDR1 SGHKS and CDR2 YYEKEE (reference sequence). This CDR3 reads CASSLIPAGAGETQYF. CDR3 nucleotides: TGTGCCAGCAGCTTGATACCAGCGGGAGCGGGTGAGACCCAGTACTTC.

Details on this clone: It may be a read error: a sequence one base away is much more abundant. Written as DNA, the CDR3 is TGTGCCAGCAGCGTGACAGGGGACGAGCAGTACTTC. The encoded protein is CASSVTGDEQYF. The rearrangement uses TRBV9 and TRBJ2-7, with 8 bases identical to TRBD1. V trimming: 2 bases; J trimming: 5 bases; junction bases outside the gene matches: 0. CDR1 and CDR2 from the germline V gene are SGDLS and YYNGEE. The CDR3 is 12 residues long.

The chain carries TRBV14 and TRBJ2-5; TRBD1 might be the D (6 bases). Germline lookup yields CDR1 SGHDN and CDR2 FVKESK. This CDR3 has 14 amino acids. Between the trimmed V and J ends, which lost 5 bases and 0 bases, there was a span of 10 bases. The DNA of the CDR3 is TGTGCCAGCAGCACTCGGGACAACCAAGAGACCCAGTACTTC. This encodes CASSTRDNQETQYF. Full variable domain (missing parts from reference TRBV14 and TRBJ2-5): EAGVTQFPSHSVIEKGQTVTLRCDPISGHDNLYWYRRVMGKEIKFLLHFVKESKQDESGMPNNRFLAERTGGTYSTLKVQPAELEDSGVYFCASSTRDNQETQYFGPGTRLLVL.

This clone turned up a few times. The J gene is TRBJ2-2, the V gene TRBV9; TRBD2 matches 7 bases. With V trimmed by 0 bases and J by 6 bases, 8 bases remained unmatched. This CDR3 has 16 amino acids. From germline, CDR1 is SGDLS and CDR2 YYNGEE. The CDR3 loop is CASSVGAGALAGELFF. The DNA for the CDR3 is TGTGCCAGCAGCGTAGGTGCGGGAGCTTTGGCCGGGGAGCTGTTTTTT.

This clone occurred once. The V call is TRBV5-1, the J call TRBJ2-7; 12 bases are shared with TRBD2. The CDR3 loop spans 15 amino acids. V shed 0 bases, J shed 4 bases, and the junction held 2 bases outside the gene matches. Per the germline V gene, CDR1 is SGHRS and CDR2 is YFSETQ. CDR3 sequence reads: CASSLGLAGAYEQYF. Written as DNA, the CDR3 is TGCGCCAGCAGCTTGGGACTAGCGGGAGCATACGAGCAGTACTTC.

In this sample, this clone turned up a few times. This chain connects TRBV6-5 to TRBJ2-4; D is ambiguous. This CDR3 has 15 amino acids. The germline V gene encodes CDR1 MNHEY and CDR2 SVGAGI. The V end was cut by 2 bases, the J end by 4 bases, with 12 bases between. The chain's CDR3 is CASSYGVGSKNIQYF. CDR3 DNA sequence: TGTGCCAGCAGTTACGGTGTGGGCAGTAAAAACATTCAGTACTTC.

This clone has a handful of counts. The CDR3 sequence: CASSQLAGVGEQYF. The CDR3 DNA is TGTGCCAGCAGCCAACTAGCGGGAGTGGGGGAGCAGTACTTC. This sequence joins TRBV14 and TRBJ2-7, with 10 positions matching TRBD2. Germline V gene data show CDR1 as SGHDN and CDR2 as FVKESK. The CDR3 is made up of 14 amino acids. Trimming removed 2 bases from V and 7 bases from J; junction bases left unmatched: 5.

This clone showed up many times. CDR3 DNA sequence: TGTGCCAGCAGCTCGACTTTCTCGGATGAAAAACTGTTTTTT. Protein: CASSSTFSDEKLFF. The rearrangement joins TRBV7-9 to TRBJ1-4; D is uncertain. Trimming took off 4 bases at V and 6 bases at J, with 12 bases between the two ends. Germline lookup yields CDR1 SEHNR and CDR2 FQNEAQ (reference sequence). The CDR3 is 14 residues long. Full variable domain (remainder filled in from reference TRBV7-9 and TRBJ1-4): DTGVSQNPRHKITKRGQNVTFRCDPISEHNRLYWYRQTLGQGPEFLTYFQNEAQLEKSRLLSDRFSAERPKGSFSTLEIQRTEQGDSAMYLCASSSTFSDEKLFFGSGTQLSVL.

This clone has more than one count but fewer than ten. The J gene is TRBJ2-5, the V gene TRBV10-3; tentative D call: TRBD2 (6 bases). The germline CDR1 and CDR2 sequences are ENHRY and SYGVKD. V was trimmed by 8 bases and J by 5 bases, leaving 9 bases between them. The CDR3 is 11 residues long. Here the CDR3 reads CAILRGETQYF. Written as DNA, the CDR3 is TGTGCCATCCTCCGGGGGGAGACCCAGTACTTC.

V usage is TRBV29-1 and J usage is TRBJ1-5; TRBD1 matches 7 bases. The CDR3 loop spans 13 amino acids. The V gene end was trimmed by 6 bases and the J gene end by 7 bases; junction bases not matched to a gene: 9. Germline V gene data show CDR1 as SQVTM and CDR2 as ANQGSEA. Written as DNA, the CDR3 is TGCAGCGTGGGAGGACAGGAATCGCAGCCCCAGCATTTT. Its protein product is CSVGGQESQPQHF.